These T cell receptor beta chains were read from a single sample in a study of Graves' ophthalmopathy and Graves' hyperthyroidism. TCRdb passed the multiplex PCR reads through MiXCR, listing each CDR3 protein once. The data contain hundreds of thousands of distinct CDR3 sequences, 22% of them seen just once; the ten biggest clones take up more than 5.5%. Sequenced material: peripheral blood. The receptors come from a woman between 18 and 29 years old with stable Graves' hyperthyroidism. Some clones in this sample may be carry-over from other donors' samples. CDR3s include the opening cysteine and the closing phenylalanine or tryptophan. D genes are given only for firm matches. Size is stated for part of the rows, as once, few or many counts, or as a class when the clone is expanded.

D gene	CDR3 length	V gene	J gene	clone size	CDR3 protein	CDR3 DNA
NA	16	TRBV7-3	TRBJ1-1	NA	CASSLFPSDLNTEAFF	TGTGCCAGCAGCTTATTCCCCTCCGACCTCAACACTGAAGCTTTCTTT
NA	14	TRBV15	TRBJ2-5	NA	CATQDGLYQETQYF	TGTGCCACCCAAGACGGACTGTACCAAGAGACCCAGTACTTC
NA	13	TRBV6-1	TRBJ1-1	many	CASRQSMNTEAFF	TGTGCCAGCAGACAGTCTATGAACACTGAAGCTTTCTTT
TRBD1	15	TRBV28	TRBJ2-7	NA	CASSTQGKGWGEQYF	TGTGCCAGCAGCACACAGGGGAAGGGTTGGGGCGAGCAGTACTTC
NA	14	TRBV30	TRBJ1-1	many	CAWRSGRGISEAFF	TGTGCCTGGAGATCGGGCAGGGGAATCTCTGAAGCTTTCTTT
NA	14	TRBV4-1	TRBJ1-1	NA	CASSRTNTGTEAFF	TGCGCCAGCAGCCGCACGAATACAGGAACTGAAGCTTTCTTT
NA	11	TRBV29-1	TRBJ2-5	NA	CSVETQETQYF	TGCAGCGTTGAGACCCAAGAGACCCAGTACTTC
TRBD1	14	TRBV12-3/TRBV12-4	TRBJ2-4	many	CASSFDRAGNIQYF	TGTGCCAGCAGTTTCGACAGGGCCGGAAACATTCAGTACTTC
NA	13	TRBV7-9	TRBJ1-1	NA	CASNLGGDTEAFF	TGTGCCAGCAACTTAGGTGGGGACACTGAAGCTTTCTTT
NA	14	TRBV3-1	TRBJ2-5	NA	CASSQPPLQETQYF	TGTGCCAGCAGCCAACCACCGCTCCAAGAGACCCAGTACTTC
NA	14	TRBV20-1	TRBJ2-7	many	CSARDAVGGWEQYF	TGCAGTGCTAGAGATGCGGTAGGGGGATGGGAGCAGTACTTC
NA	13	TRBV24-1	TRBJ2-7	many	CATSAGGLHEQYF	TGTGCCACCAGTGCCGGGGGGCTACACGAGCAGTACTTC
NA	14	TRBV28	TRBJ2-7	many	CASRGGGRAYEQYF	TGTGCCAGCAGGGGTGGCGGGCGAGCCTACGAGCAGTACTTC
TRBD2	16	TRBV2	TRBJ2-2	many	CASSDLAGVNTGELFF	TGTGCCAGCAGTGACCTAGCGGGGGTGAACACCGGGGAGCTGTTTTTT
NA	16	TRBV11-2	TRBJ2-7	few	CASSLVSGRESYEQYF	TGTGCCAGCAGCTTAGTATCGGGCAGGGAGTCCTACGAGCAGTACTTC
NA	14	TRBV20-1	TRBJ1-3	many	CSARDQRPGNTIYF	TGCAGTGCTAGAGATCAGAGACCTGGAAACACCATATATTTT
NA	15	TRBV20-1	TRBJ2-7	many	CSARGGQGGFSEQYF	TGCAGTGCTAGAGGAGGGCAGGGGGGGTTCTCCGAGCAGTACTTC
TRBD1	16	TRBV12-3/TRBV12-4	TRBJ2-2	many	CASRLLGTGVTGELFF	TGTGCCAGCAGATTGCTCGGGACAGGGGTAACCGGGGAGCTGTTTTTT
NA	13	TRBV12-3/TRBV12-4	TRBJ2-4	many	CASSLAQGSTQYF	TGTGCCAGCAGTTTGGCCCAGGGGTCCACTCAGTACTTC
NA	13	TRBV10-3	TRBJ1-5	many	CAIKDSPNQPQHF	TGTGCCATCAAGGACTCCCCAAATCAGCCCCAGCATTTT
NA	14	TRBV7-2	TRBJ2-5	many	CASRSLALGETQYF	TGTGCCAGCAGATCACTAGCCTTAGGGGAGACCCAGTACTTC
NA	15	TRBV11-2	TRBJ2-6	NA	CASNPSKSGANVLTF	TGTGCCAGCAACCCTTCAAAGTCTGGGGCCAACGTCCTGACTTTC
NA	19	TRBV11-3	TRBJ1-2	many	CASSLHPGGPQGDNYGYTF	TGTGCCAGCAGCTTACACCCCGGGGGCCCACAGGGAGATAACTATGGCTACACCTTC
NA	15	TRBV12-3/TRBV12-4	TRBJ1-5	few	CASSFGPDRNQPQHF	TGTGCCAGCAGTTTTGGACCGGACAGAAATCAGCCCCAGCATTTT
NA	15	TRBV27	TRBJ2-7	NA	CASSFFPGGPYEQYF	TGTGCCAGCAGTTTTTTCCCCGGGGGCCCCTACGAGCAGTACTTC
NA	13	TRBV15	TRBJ2-4	many	CATSRPEKNIQYF	TGTGCCACCAGCAGACCAGAGAAAAACATTCAGTACTTC
NA	12	TRBV29-1	TRBJ1-2	many	CSVSAHPGQTTF	TGCAGCGTTAGCGCGCACCCGGGACAAACCACCTTC
NA	16	TRBV11-2	TRBJ1-5	once	CASSSRGSGKILPQHF	TGTGCCAGCAGCTCCCGGGGGTCAGGGAAGATTCTGCCCCAGCATTTT
NA	15	TRBV7-3	TRBJ1-6	many	CASSSEGSYNSPLHF	TGTGCCAGCAGCTCAGAGGGATCCTATAATTCACCCCTCCACTTT
NA	14	TRBV28	TRBJ2-5	many	CASRRNRDRETQYF	TGTGCCAGCAGACGAAACAGGGATCGAGAGACCCAGTACTTC